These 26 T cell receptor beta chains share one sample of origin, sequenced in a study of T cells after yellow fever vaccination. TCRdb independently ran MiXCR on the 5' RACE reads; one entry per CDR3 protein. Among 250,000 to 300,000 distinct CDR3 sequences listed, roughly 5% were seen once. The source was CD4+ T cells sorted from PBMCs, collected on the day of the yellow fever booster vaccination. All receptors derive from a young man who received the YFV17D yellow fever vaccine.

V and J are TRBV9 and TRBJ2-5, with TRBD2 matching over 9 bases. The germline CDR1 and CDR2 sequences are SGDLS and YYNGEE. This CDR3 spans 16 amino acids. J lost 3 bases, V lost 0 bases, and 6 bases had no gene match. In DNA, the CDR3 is TGTGCCAGCAGCGTAGGGCTAGCGGGACGAAAAGAGACCCAGTACTTC. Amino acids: CASSVGLAGRKETQYF.

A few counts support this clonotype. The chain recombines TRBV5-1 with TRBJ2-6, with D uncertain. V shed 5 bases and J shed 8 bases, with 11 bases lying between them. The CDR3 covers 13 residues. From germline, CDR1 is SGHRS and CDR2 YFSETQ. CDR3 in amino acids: CASSLEVPNVLTF. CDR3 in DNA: TGCGCCAGCAGTTTAGAGGTTCCCAACGTCCTGACTTTC.

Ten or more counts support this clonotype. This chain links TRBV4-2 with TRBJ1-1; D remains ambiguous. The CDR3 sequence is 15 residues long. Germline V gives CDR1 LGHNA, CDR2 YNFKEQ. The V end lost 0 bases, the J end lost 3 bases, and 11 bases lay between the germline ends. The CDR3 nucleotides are TGTGCCAGCAGCCAAGAGGCGGGTTCGGACACTGAAGCTTTCTTT. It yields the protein CASSQEAGSDTEAFF.

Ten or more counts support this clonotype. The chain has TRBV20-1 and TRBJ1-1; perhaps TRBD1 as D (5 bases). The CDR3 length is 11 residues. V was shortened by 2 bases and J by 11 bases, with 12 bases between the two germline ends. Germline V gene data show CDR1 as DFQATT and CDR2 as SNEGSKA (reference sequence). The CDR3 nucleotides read TGCAGTGCTAGAAGGCAGGGAAAGGCTTTCTTT. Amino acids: CSARRQGKAFF.

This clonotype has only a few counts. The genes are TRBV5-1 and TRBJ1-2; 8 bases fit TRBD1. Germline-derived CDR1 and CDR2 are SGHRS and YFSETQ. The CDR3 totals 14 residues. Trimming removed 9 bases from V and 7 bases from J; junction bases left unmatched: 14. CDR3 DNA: TGCGCCACCCGGGACAGGCCGATTTTTGCTGGCTACACCTTC. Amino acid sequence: CATRDRPIFAGYTF.

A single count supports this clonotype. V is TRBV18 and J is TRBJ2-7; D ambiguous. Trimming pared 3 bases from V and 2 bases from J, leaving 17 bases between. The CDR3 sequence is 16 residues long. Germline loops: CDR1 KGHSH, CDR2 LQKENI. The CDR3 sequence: CASSPGYRQRTYEQYF. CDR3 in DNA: TGTGCCAGCTCACCTGGGTATAGGCAGCGCACCTACGAGCAGTACTTC.

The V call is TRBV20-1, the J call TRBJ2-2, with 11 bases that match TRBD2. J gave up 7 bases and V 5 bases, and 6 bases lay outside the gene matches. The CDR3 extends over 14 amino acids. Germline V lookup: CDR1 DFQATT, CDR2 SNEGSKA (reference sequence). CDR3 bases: TGCAGTGCTGTTAGCGGGGGGGCCGGCGGGGAGCTGTTTTTT. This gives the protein CSAVSGGAGGELFF.

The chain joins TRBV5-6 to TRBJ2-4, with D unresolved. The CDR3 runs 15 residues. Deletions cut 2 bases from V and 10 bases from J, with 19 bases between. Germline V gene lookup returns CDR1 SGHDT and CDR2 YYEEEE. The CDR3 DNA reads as TGTGCCAGCAGCTTTAGTAACATTGGGAAAGGAATTCAGTACTTC. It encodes CASSFSNIGKGIQYF. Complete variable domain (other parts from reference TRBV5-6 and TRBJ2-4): DAGVTQSPTHLIKTRGQQVTLRCSPKSGHDTVSWYQQALGQGPQFIFQYYEEEERQRGNFPDRFSGHQFPNYSSELNVNALLLGDSALYLCASSFSNIGKGIQYFGAGTRLSVL.

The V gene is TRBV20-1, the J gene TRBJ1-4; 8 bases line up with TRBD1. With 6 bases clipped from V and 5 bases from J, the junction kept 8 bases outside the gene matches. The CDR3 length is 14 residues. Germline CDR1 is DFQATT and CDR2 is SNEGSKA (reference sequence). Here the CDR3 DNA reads TGCAGTGCACACCTAACAGGGGGGAATGAAAAACTGTTTTTT. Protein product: CSAHLTGGNEKLFF.

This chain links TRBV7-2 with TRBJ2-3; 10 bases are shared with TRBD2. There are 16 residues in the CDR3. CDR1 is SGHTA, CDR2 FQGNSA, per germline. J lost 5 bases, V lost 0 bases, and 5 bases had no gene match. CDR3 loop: CASSLAAGGHGDTQYF. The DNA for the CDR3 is TGTGCCAGCAGCTTAGCAGCGGGGGGGCATGGAGATACGCAGTATTTT.

The CDR3 bases are TGCAGTGCTAGAGATGGGGGTTCTGGGGCCAACGTCCTGACTTTC. It is translated as CSARDGGSGANVLTF. The chain couples TRBV20-1 to TRBJ2-6; possibly TRBD1 or TRBD2 for D (5 bases each). The CDR3 totals 15 residues. V was pared by 0 bases and J by 1 base, with 7 bases between. Germline assignment: CDR1 DFQATT and CDR2 SNEGSKA (reference sequence).

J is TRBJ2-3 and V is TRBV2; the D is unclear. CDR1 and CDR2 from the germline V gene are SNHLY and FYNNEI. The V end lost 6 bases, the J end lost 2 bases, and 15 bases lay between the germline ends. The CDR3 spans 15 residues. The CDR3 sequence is CASSRMGLSTDTQYF. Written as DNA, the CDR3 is TGTGCCAGCAGCAGAATGGGTCTATCCACAGATACGCAGTATTTT.

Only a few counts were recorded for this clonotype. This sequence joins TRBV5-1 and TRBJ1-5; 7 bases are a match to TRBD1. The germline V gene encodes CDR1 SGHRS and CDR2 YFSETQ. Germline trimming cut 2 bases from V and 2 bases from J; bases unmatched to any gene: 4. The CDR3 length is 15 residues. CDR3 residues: CASSFTGERNQPQHF. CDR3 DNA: TGCGCCAGCAGCTTCACAGGGGAGCGCAATCAGCCCCAGCATTTT.

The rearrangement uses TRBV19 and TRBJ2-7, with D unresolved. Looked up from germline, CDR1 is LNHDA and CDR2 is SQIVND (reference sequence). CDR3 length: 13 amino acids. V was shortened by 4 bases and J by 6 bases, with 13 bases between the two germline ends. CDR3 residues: CASSKGTAPEQYF. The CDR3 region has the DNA TGTGCCAGTAGTAAAGGCACCGCTCCCGAGCAGTACTTC.

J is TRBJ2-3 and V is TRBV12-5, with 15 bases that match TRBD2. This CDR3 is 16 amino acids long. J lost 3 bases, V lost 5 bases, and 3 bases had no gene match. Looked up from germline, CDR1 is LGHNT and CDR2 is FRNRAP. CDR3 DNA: TGTGCTAGTGGTACGGGACTAGCGGGGGGAACAGATACGCAGTATTTT. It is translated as CASGTGLAGGTDTQYF.

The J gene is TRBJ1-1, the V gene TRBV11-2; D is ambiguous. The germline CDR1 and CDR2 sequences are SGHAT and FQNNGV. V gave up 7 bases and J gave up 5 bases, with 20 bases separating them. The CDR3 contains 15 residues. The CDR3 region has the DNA TGTGCCAGCAAGAGAAGCATCCCACTAAAGACTGAAGCTTTCTTT. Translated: CASKRSIPLKTEAFF.

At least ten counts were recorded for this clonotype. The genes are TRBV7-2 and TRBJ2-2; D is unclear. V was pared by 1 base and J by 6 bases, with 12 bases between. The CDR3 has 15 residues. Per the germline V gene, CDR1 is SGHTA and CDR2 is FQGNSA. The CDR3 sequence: CASSLVGRASGELFF. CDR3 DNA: TGTGCCAGCAGCTTAGTGGGTAGGGCCTCCGGGGAGCTGTTTTTT.

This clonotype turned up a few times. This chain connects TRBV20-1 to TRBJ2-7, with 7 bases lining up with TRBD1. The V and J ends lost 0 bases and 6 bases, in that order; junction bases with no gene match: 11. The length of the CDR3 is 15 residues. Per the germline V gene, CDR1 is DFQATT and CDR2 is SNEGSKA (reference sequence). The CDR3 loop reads CSARETTGAFLEQYF. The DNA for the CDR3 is TGCAGTGCTAGAGAAACAACAGGGGCTTTTCTCGAGCAGTACTTC.

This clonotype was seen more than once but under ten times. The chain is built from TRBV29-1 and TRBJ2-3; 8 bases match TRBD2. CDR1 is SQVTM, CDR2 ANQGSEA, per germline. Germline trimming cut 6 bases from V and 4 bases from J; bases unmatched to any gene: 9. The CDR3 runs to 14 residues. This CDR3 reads CSVGRRGASDTQYF. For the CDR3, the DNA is TGCAGCGTGGGGCGGCGGGGGGCCTCAGATACGCAGTATTTT.

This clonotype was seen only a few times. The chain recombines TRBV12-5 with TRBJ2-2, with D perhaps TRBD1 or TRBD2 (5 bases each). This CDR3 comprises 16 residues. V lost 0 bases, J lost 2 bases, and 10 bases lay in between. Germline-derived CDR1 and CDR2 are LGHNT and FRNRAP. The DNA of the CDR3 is TGTGCTAGTGGTTTGGTACGGGGCTCTAACACCGGGGAGCTGTTTTTT. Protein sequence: CASGLVRGSNTGELFF. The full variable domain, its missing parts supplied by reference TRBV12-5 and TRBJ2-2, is DARVTQTPRHKVTEMGQEVTMRCQPILGHNTVFWYRQTMMQGLELLAYFRNRAPLDDSGMPKDRFSAEMPDATLATLKIQPSEPRDSAVYFCASGLVRGSNTGELFFGEGSRLTVL.

The CDR3 reads CASRSTGGENEQFF. In DNA, the CDR3 is TGTGCCAGCAGATCCACAGGGGGCGAGAATGAGCAGTTCTTC. V and J are TRBV6-6 and TRBJ2-1; 9 bases are shared with TRBD1. CDR1 and CDR2 (germline): MNHNY, SVGAGI (reference sequence). CDR3 length: 14 residues. J was trimmed by 7 bases and V by 6 bases; bases with no gene match: 7.

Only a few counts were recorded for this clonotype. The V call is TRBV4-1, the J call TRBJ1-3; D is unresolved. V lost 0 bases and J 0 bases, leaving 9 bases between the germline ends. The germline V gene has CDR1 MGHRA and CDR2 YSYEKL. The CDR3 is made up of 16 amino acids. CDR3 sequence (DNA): TGCGCCAGCAGCCAAGATCGGCCACTCTCTGGAAACACCATATATTTT. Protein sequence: CASSQDRPLSGNTIYF.

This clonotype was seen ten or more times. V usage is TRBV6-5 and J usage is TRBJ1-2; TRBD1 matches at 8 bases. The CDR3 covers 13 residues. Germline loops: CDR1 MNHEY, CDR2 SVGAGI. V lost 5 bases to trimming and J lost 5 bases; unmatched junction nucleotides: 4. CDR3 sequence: CASSVQGGYGYTF. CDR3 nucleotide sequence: TGTGCCAGCAGTGTACAGGGGGGATATGGCTACACCTTC.

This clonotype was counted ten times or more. The CDR3 DNA follows: TGCGCCAGCACTGCCATAGCGGGGTCCGCCAATGAGCAGTTCTTC. This sequence encodes CASTAIAGSANEQFF. The rearrangement uses TRBV5-1 and TRBJ2-1; 8 bases align to TRBD2. The J segment lost 6 bases and the V segment lost 6 bases, leaving 11 bases of the junction unmatched. Germline V gives CDR1 SGHRS, CDR2 YFSETQ. The CDR3 spans 15 residues.

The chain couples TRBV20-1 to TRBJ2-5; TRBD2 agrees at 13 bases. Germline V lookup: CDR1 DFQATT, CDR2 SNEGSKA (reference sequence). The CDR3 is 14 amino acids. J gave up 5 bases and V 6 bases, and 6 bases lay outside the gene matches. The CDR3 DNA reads TGCAGTGCGCCCACTAGCGGGGGGGCGGAGACCCAGTACTTC. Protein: CSAPTSGGAETQYF.

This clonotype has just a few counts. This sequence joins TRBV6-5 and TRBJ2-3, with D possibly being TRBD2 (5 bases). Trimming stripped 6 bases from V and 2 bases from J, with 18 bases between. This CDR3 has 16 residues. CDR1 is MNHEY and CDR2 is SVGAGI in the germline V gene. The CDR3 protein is CASRTWTDFNTDTQYF. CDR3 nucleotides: TGTGCCAGCAGAACCTGGACGGACTTTAACACAGATACGCAGTATTTT.